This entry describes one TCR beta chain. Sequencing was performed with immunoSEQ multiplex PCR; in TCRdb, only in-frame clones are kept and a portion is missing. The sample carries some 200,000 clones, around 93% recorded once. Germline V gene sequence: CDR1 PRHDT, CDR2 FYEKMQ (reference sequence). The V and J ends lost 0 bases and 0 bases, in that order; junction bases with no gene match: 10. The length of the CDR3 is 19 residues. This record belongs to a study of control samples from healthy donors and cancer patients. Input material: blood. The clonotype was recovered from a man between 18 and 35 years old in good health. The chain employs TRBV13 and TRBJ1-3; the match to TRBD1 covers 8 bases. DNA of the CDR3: TGTGCCAGCAGCTTAGGAGTGAGGTGGGACAGGAACTCTGGAAACACCATATATTTT. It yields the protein CASSLGVRWDRNSGNTIYF.